The 18 T cell receptor beta chains presented below share a single source sample, sequenced in a study of lymphopenia after photon versus proton radiotherapy. The repertoire was sequenced with immunoSEQ multiplex PCR; TCRdb's copy has only in-frame clones and lacks some. Here the sample spans about 58,000 clones, less than 85% being singletons. The sequencing here drew on peripheral blood, taken from a patient treated with proton-based radiotherapy. The receptors were sampled from a man in his 60s with pancreatic cancer.

The chain has TRBV2 and TRBJ1-1; D call uncertain. The CDR3 extends over 14 amino acids. V was shortened by 5 bases and J by 1 base, with 11 bases between the two germline ends. Per the germline V gene, CDR1 is SNHLY and CDR2 is FYNNEI. CDR3 sequence: CASSPSPPNTEAFF. In DNA form, the CDR3 reads TGTGCCAGCAGTCCTTCGCCACCGAACACTGAAGCTTTCTTT.

On this clone: At the DNA level, this CDR3 is encoded by other sequences in the same sample as well. The J gene is TRBJ2-7, the V gene TRBV20-1; D remains unclear. Germline V CDR1 and CDR2: DFQATT, SNEGSKA (reference sequence). The CDR3 has 11 amino acids. V gave up 6 bases and J gave up 7 bases, with 13 bases separating them. The CDR3 nucleotides are TGCAGTGCAACCGACCGCGGTGAGCAGTACTTC. Translation gives CSATDRGEQYF.

This chain uses TRBV2 with TRBJ1-1; D is undetermined. V dropped 7 bases and J dropped 14 bases, with 17 bases sitting between them. Germline CDR1 reads SNHLY; CDR2 reads FYNNEI. This CDR3 is built from 11 residues. For the CDR3, the DNA is TGTGCCAGCACCGAAGCACGGATGATCTTCTTT. Protein sequence: CASTEARMIFF.

This chain links TRBV27 with TRBJ2-7, with D hard to call. V shed 2 bases and J shed 3 bases, with 11 bases lying between them. This CDR3 is 14 amino acids long. The germline V gene encodes CDR1 MNHEY and CDR2 SMNVEV (reference sequence). CDR3 bases: TGTGCCAGCAGTTTAAAGGGTAATCACTACGAGCAGTACTTC. Residues: CASSLKGNHYEQYF.

CDR3: CASRPSGTGYNEQFF. CDR3 in DNA: TGTGCCAGCAGACCTAGCGGGACAGGATACAATGAGCAGTTCTTC. This sequence joins TRBV28 and TRBJ2-1, with D perhaps TRBD2 (9 bases). The V gene's germline CDR1 is MDHEN and CDR2 SYDVKM. The CDR3 consists of 15 residues. V lost 6 bases, J lost 4 bases, and 16 bases lay in between.

J is TRBJ2-1 and V is TRBV30; tentative D call: TRBD2 (6 bases). The length of the CDR3 is 13 residues. Deletions cut 4 bases from V and 4 bases from J, with 11 bases between. In germline, CDR1 is GTSNPN, CDR2 SVGIG (reference sequence). CDR3: CAWTAGPYNEQFF. The CDR3 region has the DNA TGTGCCTGGACAGCGGGCCCTTACAATGAGCAGTTCTTC.

The genes are TRBV11-2 and TRBJ2-1; D might be TRBD2 (5 bases). Deletions cut 1 base from V and 2 bases from J, with 12 bases between. Germline CDR1 SGHAT, CDR2 FQNNGV. The CDR3 spans 16 residues. CDR3 nucleotides: TGTGCCAGCAGCTTAGTGGCCGGGGTAACCTACAATGAGCAGTTCTTC. This encodes CASSLVAGVTYNEQFF.

This clone has only one observation. The chain joins TRBV5-1 to TRBJ1-3; D perhaps matches TRBD1 (6 bases). Germline assignment: CDR1 SGHRS and CDR2 YFSETQ. The CDR3 consists of 15 residues. The ends were cut back, 0 bases at V and 2 bases at J, with 9 bases in the middle. The CDR3 loop reads CASSLDRAAGNTIYF. CDR3 DNA sequence: TGCGCCAGCAGCTTGGACAGGGCTGCTGGAAACACCATATATTTT.

The rearrangement uses TRBV9 and TRBJ2-3, with a tentative D call TRBD2 (6 bases). The CDR3 length is 14 residues. V was shortened by 3 bases and J by 6 bases, with 14 bases between the two germline ends. Per the germline V gene, CDR1 is SGDLS and CDR2 is YYNGEE. CDR3 protein: CASSAPGDLDTQYF. Here the CDR3 DNA reads TGTGCCAGCAGCGCGCCGGGAGATTTGGATACGCAGTATTTT.

This chain connects TRBV4-2 to TRBJ2-1, with 10 nucleotides matching TRBD2. V was clipped by 1 base and J by 9 bases; unmatched bases: 9. CDR1 is LGHNA and CDR2 is YNFKEQ in the germline V gene. The CDR3 sequence is 16 residues long. CDR3: CASSQALAGEWGEQFF. CDR3 bases: TGTGCCAGCAGCCAAGCCCTAGCGGGAGAATGGGGTGAGCAGTTCTTC.

V usage is TRBV29-1 and J usage is TRBJ1-4, with D unclear. Trimming stripped 7 bases from V and 8 bases from J, with 14 bases between. Germline loops: CDR1 SQVTM, CDR2 ANQGSEA. The CDR3 is 12 residues long. The CDR3 loop is CSAAKGREKLFF. The CDR3 DNA reads as TGCAGCGCAGCCAAGGGCAGGGAAAAACTGTTTTTT.

This chain uses TRBV7-9 with TRBJ1-2; D perhaps matches TRBD1 (6 bases). Trimming left V 5 bases short and J 3 bases short, with 19 bases between. Per the germline V gene, CDR1 is SEHNR and CDR2 is FQNEAQ (reference sequence). The CDR3 runs 16 residues. This CDR3 reads CASSPLSEGVDYGYTF. The CDR3 DNA sequence: TGTGCCAGCAGCCCCCTCTCGGAGGGGGTAGACTATGGCTACACCTTC.

The sample holds a few counts of this clone. The chain combines TRBV7-3 with TRBJ2-1; no clear D gene. The CDR3 extends over 13 amino acids. Germline V gene lookup returns CDR1 SGHTA and CDR2 FQGTGA. The ends were cut back, 5 bases at V and 8 bases at J, with 13 bases in the middle. CDR3 sequence reads: CASSRFGAHEQFF. CDR3 nucleotides: TGTGCCAGCAGCCGGTTTGGTGCTCATGAGCAGTTCTTC.

In this sample, this clone turned up once. This rearrangement joins TRBV15 to TRBJ1-2; 8 bases are a match to TRBD1. V lost 5 bases to trimming and J lost 8 bases; unmatched junction nucleotides: 13. This CDR3 spans 15 amino acids. The germline CDR1 and CDR2 sequences are LNHNV and YYDKDF (reference sequence). CDR3 nucleotide sequence: TGTGCCACCAGCGGTGATGGACAGGGTCGATGGGGCTACACCTTC. It codes for CATSGDGQGRWGYTF.

The chain uses TRBV25-1 and TRBJ2-3, with 8 bases that match TRBD2. Trimming removed 6 bases from V and 8 bases from J; junction bases left unmatched: 10. Germline assignment: CDR1 MGHDK and CDR2 SYGVNS. The CDR3 has 14 amino acids. This chain's CDR3 is CASRSLAERRTQYF. CDR3 bases: TGTGCCAGCAGATCACTAGCGGAACGACGTACGCAGTATTTT. Variable domain in full (rest from reference TRBV25-1 and TRBJ2-3): EADIYQTPRYLVIGTGKKITLECSQTMGHDKMYWYQQDPGMELHLIHYSYGVNSTEKGDLSSESTVSRIRTEHFPLTLESARPSHTSQYLCASRSLAERRTQYFGPGTRLTVL.

The V gene is TRBV7-8, the J gene TRBJ1-1; unclear D gene. Trimming stripped 5 bases from V and 2 bases from J, with 9 bases between. The germline V gene has CDR1 SGHVS and CDR2 FQNEAQ. This CDR3 region has 13 residues. The CDR3 region has the DNA TGTGCCAGCAGCCTTCAGGAAAACACTGAAGCTTTCTTT. Translated, it gives CASSLQENTEAFF. Based on the CDR3 plus reference TRBV7-8 and TRBJ1-1, the full variable domain is GAGVSQSPRYKVAKRGQDVALRCDPISGHVSLFWYQQALGQGPEFLTYFQNEAQLDKSGLPSDRFFAERPEGSVSTLKIQRTQQEDSAVYLCASSLQENTEAFFGQGTRLTVV.

In DNA, the CDR3 is TGCGCCAGCGGCGGGACTAGCGGGAGAAACGAGCAGTACTTC. This translates into CASGGTSGRNEQYF. The V and J genes are TRBV5-1 and TRBJ2-7, with 14 nucleotides matching TRBD2. The junction had 5 bases not matched to a gene; V was cut back by 7 bases and J by 5 bases. CDR1 is SGHRS, CDR2 YFSETQ, per germline. The CDR3 runs 14 residues.

The CDR3 region is CASRPTGAANEQFF. As DNA, the CDR3 is TGTGCCAGTAGGCCGACAGGGGCGGCGAATGAGCAGTTCTTC. This chain connects TRBV19 to TRBJ2-1, with 8 bases aligning to TRBD1. V shed 6 bases, J shed 7 bases, and the junction held 8 bases outside the gene matches. Per the germline V gene, CDR1 is LNHDA and CDR2 is SQIVND (reference sequence). The CDR3 totals 14 residues.